This entry lists 26 T cell receptor beta chains sequenced from one sample in a study of control samples from healthy donors and cancer patients. Method: immunoSEQ multiplex PCR; TCRdb's copy keeps in-frame clones and lacks some. The table records about 130,000 clones, more than 70% of them present only once. The sample consisted of blood. Source of these receptors: a man aged 50-60 years in good health.

The V call is TRBV12-3 or TRBV12-4, the J call TRBJ2-2, with TRBD1 as a possible D gene (5 bases). The ends were cut back, 5 bases at V and 1 base at J, with 5 bases in the middle. The CDR3 is 13 residues long. This chain's CDR3 is CASSDRNTGELFF. CDR3 sequence (DNA): TGTGCCAGCAGTGACAGGAACACCGGGGAGCTGTTTTTT.

The chain recombines TRBV2 with TRBJ2-1, with 8 positions matching TRBD1. CDR3 length: 15 residues. Germline V CDR1 and CDR2: SNHLY, FYNNEI. The J segment lost 3 bases and the V segment lost 2 bases, leaving 3 bases of the junction unmatched. The CDR3 DNA follows: TGTGCCAGCAGTGAAAAGGGACAGGTCTACAATGAGCAGTTCTTC. Protein: CASSEKGQVYNEQFF.

The V and J genes are TRBV3-1 (or the pseudogene TRBV3-2) and TRBJ1-2; D call uncertain. This CDR3 is built from 13 residues. Germline loops: CDR1 LGHDT, CDR2 YNNKEL (reference sequence). With 0 bases removed from V and 8 bases from J, the gap between germline ends came to 10 bases. CDR3 DNA: TGTGCCAGCAGCCAAGAGCTTACGAGAGGCTACACCTTC. Amino acid sequence: CASSQELTRGYTF.

The chain uses TRBV7-2 and TRBJ1-1; TRBD1 matches 9 bases. The CDR3 loop spans 15 amino acids. The junction had 11 bases not matched to a gene; V was cut back by 6 bases and J by 6 bases. In germline, CDR1 is SGHTA, CDR2 FQGNSA. The CDR3 is CASSRDRALRAEAFF. For the CDR3, the DNA is TGTGCCAGCAGTCGGGACAGGGCCCTTCGAGCTGAAGCTTTCTTT.

V and J are TRBV5-6 and TRBJ2-1; 10 bases line up with TRBD1. The CDR3 extends over 15 amino acids. Trimming removed 4 bases from V and 3 bases from J; junction bases left unmatched: 4. Looked up from germline, CDR1 is SGHDT and CDR2 is YYEEEE. The CDR3 DNA reads TGTGCCAGCAGCAACCGGGACAGGGGCTACAATGAGCAGTTCTTC. As protein: CASSNRDRGYNEQFF.

V usage is TRBV4-1 and J usage is TRBJ2-7; no reliable D call. CDR1 is MGHRA and CDR2 is YSYEKL in the germline V gene. The germline V and J ends were trimmed by 0 bases and 2 bases, with 11 bases remaining between them. The length of the CDR3 is 15 residues. The CDR3 DNA sequence: TGCGCCAGCAGCCAAGAACGTGGGCGGCCCTACGAGCAGTACTTC. Translation gives CASSQERGRPYEQYF.

The chain uses TRBV10-3 and TRBJ2-2; TRBD1 or TRBD2 may be the D gene (6 bases each). V was trimmed by 0 bases and J by 6 bases, leaving 14 bases between them. The germline V gene encodes CDR1 ENHRY and CDR2 SYGVKD. The CDR3 length is 16 residues. The CDR3 DNA is TGTGCCATCAGTGAGTCTATTGGGGGGCCCGCCGGGGAGCTGTTTTTT. Encoded protein: CAISESIGGPAGELFF.

This clone was counted only a few times. This chain links TRBV6-1 with TRBJ2-1; 8 bases line up with TRBD1. The CDR3 covers 18 residues. V lost 4 bases, J lost 2 bases, and 13 bases stayed unmatched. From germline, CDR1 is MNHNS and CDR2 SASEGT. The CDR3: CASSAHRQGPGTYNEQFF. CDR3 bases: TGTGCCAGCAGTGCGCACAGACAGGGGCCGGGGACCTACAATGAGCAGTTCTTC.

CDR3 DNA sequence: TGTGCCAGCAGCTTGTTCCACGAGCAGTACTTC. As protein: CASSLFHEQYF. J is TRBJ2-7 and V is TRBV5-6, with D hard to call. V dropped 1 base and J dropped 5 bases, with 4 bases sitting between them. The V gene's germline CDR1 is SGHDT and CDR2 YYEEEE. The CDR3 length is 11 residues.

The chain recombines TRBV5-1 with TRBJ1-1; a possible D gene is TRBD1 (6 bases). The CDR3 has 14 amino acids. V was cut by 0 bases and J by 7 bases, with 13 bases left in between. Germline loops: CDR1 SGHRS, CDR2 YFSETQ. CDR3 sequence (DNA): TGCGCCAGCAGCTTGGGTTATGGACAGATTGAAGCTTTCTTT. Translated: CASSLGYGQIEAFF.

The rearrangement links TRBV2 to TRBJ1-6, with D maybe TRBD1 (6 bases). This CDR3 comprises 14 residues. The germline V gene has CDR1 SNHLY and CDR2 FYNNEI. The V end was cut by 7 bases, the J end by 10 bases, with 17 bases between. CDR3 in DNA: TGTGCCAGCAATCCACAGGGTTACAGGTCACCCCTCCACTTT. Protein product: CASNPQGYRSPLHF. Looking up the rest from reference TRBV2 and TRBJ1-6 gives the full variable domain: EPEVTQTPSHQVTQMGQEVILRCVPISNHLYFYWYRQILGQKVEFLVSFYNNEISEKSEIFDDQFSVERPDGSNFTLKIRSTKLEDSAMYFCASNPQGYRSPLHFGNGTRLTVT.

This clone was found once. The chain is built from TRBV11-3 and TRBJ2-5; 13 bases match TRBD2. V dropped 1 base and J dropped 5; count of bases not matched to a gene: 7. The germline V gene encodes CDR1 SGHNT and CDR2 YENEEA. The CDR3 consists of 17 residues. The CDR3: CASSLARLAGGLETQYF. CDR3 coding DNA: TGTGCCAGCAGCTTAGCAAGACTAGCGGGGGGTTTGGAGACCCAGTACTTC.

This chain links TRBV4-2 with TRBJ2-2, with D perhaps given as TRBD1 or TRBD2 (7 bases each). Germline CDR1 reads LGHNA; CDR2 reads YNFKEQ. V lost 0 bases and J lost 7, with 18 bases in between. The CDR3 covers 17 residues. This CDR3 reads CASSQELRQGGVGELFF. In nucleotides, the CDR3 is TGTGCCAGCAGCCAAGAGCTACGGCAGGGGGGGGTCGGGGAGCTGTTTTTT.

The chain is built from TRBV5-5 and TRBJ2-2; 12 bases line up with TRBD2. The CDR3 contains 15 residues. Trimming at V came to 4 bases and at J to 6 bases, leaving 4 bases not matched to a gene. Germline CDR1 is SGHKS and CDR2 is YYEKEE (reference sequence). The CDR3 reads CASSAGTSGSGELFF. CDR3 nucleotides: TGTGCCAGCAGCGCCGGGACTAGCGGGTCCGGGGAGCTGTTTTTT.

J is TRBJ2-7 and V is TRBV30; TRBD2 is a possible D gene (7 bases). V shed 0 bases and J shed 3 bases, with 15 bases lying between them. CDR1 and CDR2 (germline): GTSNPN, SVGIG (reference sequence). This CDR3 is 15 amino acids long. CDR3 amino acids: CAWSVQGGTFYEQYF. As DNA, the CDR3 is TGTGCCTGGAGTGTACAGGGAGGGACTTTCTACGAGCAGTACTTC.

The chain carries TRBV6-5 and TRBJ1-5; 9 bases match TRBD1. The CDR3 loop spans 16 amino acids. Germline V gene sequence: CDR1 MNHEY, CDR2 SVGAGI. The V segment lost 4 bases and the J segment 7 bases; nucleotides outside the gene matches: 11. The CDR3 bases are TGTGCCAGCAGTTCCACAGGGAACAGGGGGCACCAGCCCCAGCATTTT. Its translation is CASSSTGNRGHQPQHF.

The rearrangement joins TRBV2 to TRBJ1-1; D possibly corresponds to TRBD1 (6 bases). V shed 10 bases and J shed 0 bases, with 12 bases lying between them. The CDR3 length is 13 residues. Germline V gene sequence: CDR1 SNHLY, CDR2 FYNNEI. CDR3 residues: CANKQGLNTEAFF. CDR3 nucleotide sequence: TGTGCCAACAAACAGGGATTGAACACTGAAGCTTTCTTT.

This chain joins TRBV5-1 and TRBJ2-1; the match to TRBD2 covers 9 bases. With 1 base clipped from V and 7 bases from J, the junction kept 9 bases outside the gene matches. The CDR3 is made up of 16 amino acids. CDR1 is SGHRS and CDR2 is YFSETQ in the germline V gene. The CDR3 DNA reads TGCGCCAGCAGCTTGTCAGCCCTAGCGGGGTTAAATGAGCAGTTCTTC. This codes for CASSLSALAGLNEQFF.

This chain connects TRBV4-2 to TRBJ1-2, with a weak D call TRBD1 (5 bases). The CDR3 has 18 amino acids. CDR1 is LGHNA, CDR2 YNFKEQ, per germline. Deletions cut 0 bases from V and 0 bases from J, with 17 bases between. CDR3 sequence (DNA): TGTGCCAGCAGCCAAGAGCGTACAGGCTCTCATACTAACTATGGCTACACCTTC. This translates into CASSQERTGSHTNYGYTF.

The genes are TRBV9 and TRBJ2-1, with a possible D match to TRBD1 (6 bases). This CDR3 contains 16 residues. Trimming shortened V by 3 bases and J by 3 bases, and 16 bases separated the two germline ends. Germline lookup yields CDR1 SGDLS and CDR2 YYNGEE. CDR3 loop: CASSGPGHRFYNEQFF. As DNA, the CDR3 is TGTGCCAGCAGCGGTCCGGGACATCGCTTCTACAATGAGCAGTTCTTC.

The CDR3 spells CASSSHRGENEKLFF. In nucleotides, the CDR3 is TGTGCCAGCAGTTCACACAGGGGTGAGAATGAAAAACTGTTTTTT. The chain is built from TRBV6-6 and TRBJ1-4; 7 bases are a match to TRBD1. Germline assignment: CDR1 MNHNY and CDR2 SVGAGI (reference sequence). The CDR3 runs 15 residues. Trimming took 4 bases from V and 5 from J; bases not matched to a gene: 7.

V is TRBV11-2 and J is TRBJ2-1; 12 positions agree with TRBD2. V shed 0 bases and J 6 bases; nucleotides not matched to a gene: 6. The CDR3 extends over 17 amino acids. Germline V CDR1 and CDR2: SGHAT, FQNNGV. The CDR3: CASSLDQRTSGVNEQFF. Written as DNA, the CDR3 is TGTGCCAGCAGCTTAGATCAACGGACTAGCGGGGTCAATGAGCAGTTCTTC.

The V call is TRBV5-1, the J call TRBJ1-1; D ambiguous. From germline, CDR1 is SGHRS and CDR2 YFSETQ. The CDR3 is 13 amino acids. V lost 5 bases and J lost 7, with 15 bases in between. This chain's CDR3 is CASRTTDAHEAFF. CDR3 DNA: TGCGCCAGCAGAACTACGGACGCCCATGAAGCTTTCTTT.

The CDR3 nucleotides are TGTGCCAGTAGTATAGTTGGGGGAACCTACGAGCAGTACTTC. Translation gives CASSIVGGTYEQYF. The genes are TRBV19 and TRBJ2-7; D may correspond to TRBD1 or TRBD2 (5 bases each). V was shortened by 1 base and J by 2 bases, with 9 bases between the two germline ends. The CDR3 sequence is 14 residues long. Looked up from germline, CDR1 is LNHDA and CDR2 is SQIVND (reference sequence).

The count of this clone is one. V usage is TRBV7-3 and J usage is TRBJ2-1, with TRBD1 matching 7 bases. Germline lookup yields CDR1 SGHTA and CDR2 FQGTGA. After removal of 5 bases from V and 0 bases from J, the junction contained 16 bases not matched to a gene. The CDR3 is made up of 19 amino acids. CDR3 bases: TGTGCCAGCAGCGCGACAGGGTTTCGCGCTCGGAGCTCCTACAATGAGCAGTTCTTC. Translating gives CASSATGFRARSSYNEQFF. The full variable domain, completed using reference TRBV7-3 and TRBJ2-1, is GAGVSQTPSNKVTEKGKYVELRCDPISGHTALYWYRQSLGQGPEFLIYFQGTGAADDSGLPNDRFFAVRPEGSVSTLKIQRTERGDSAVYLCASSATGFRARSSYNEQFFGPGTRLTVL.

CDR3 amino acids: CASSDRVHGGEQYF. DNA of the CDR3: TGTGCCAGCAGCGACAGGGTTCATGGAGGGGAGCAGTACTTC. V gene TRBV3-1 (or the pseudogene TRBV3-2) combines with J gene TRBJ2-7; possible D gene TRBD1, 7 bases. CDR1 is LGHDT, CDR2 YNNKEL, per germline (reference sequence). This CDR3 region has 14 residues. The V and J ends lost 5 bases and 7 bases respectively, with 18 bases between them.